These 8 T cell receptor beta chains originate from one sample sequenced in a study of cytomegalovirus exposure and HLA in healthy donors. Both 60 Vbeta primers and 13 Jbeta primers went into the PCR. The data were produced by immunoSEQ multiplex PCR, yet TCRdb's version contains in-frame clones alone and is incomplete. The sample consists of nearly 200,000 clones, 82% of them appearing once. The sample was PBMCs. All receptors come from a boy younger than 10 in good health and CMV-seronegative.

This chain uses TRBV10-3 with TRBJ1-2, with 8 nucleotides matching TRBD1. The CDR3 has 13 residues. Germline V CDR1 and CDR2: ENHRY, SYGVKD. Germline trimming cut 4 bases from V and 2 bases from J; bases unmatched to any gene: 0. In DNA form, the CDR3 reads TGTGCCATCAGTGGGACAGGGAACTATGGCTACACCTTC. Protein: CAISGTGNYGYTF.

V and J are TRBV5-8 and TRBJ1-1, with a tentative D call TRBD1 (6 bases). The CDR3 consists of 16 residues. Between the trimmed V and J ends, which lost 5 bases and 1 base, there was a span of 18 bases. CDR1 and CDR2 from the germline V gene are SGHTS and YDEGEE. The CDR3 nucleotides read TGTGCCAGCAGATCCTACCTGAGACAGGAGAACACTGAAGCTTTCTTT. Its translation is CASRSYLRQENTEAFF.

The genes are TRBV7-2 and TRBJ2-5; TRBD2 matches at 9 bases. Germline V lookup: CDR1 SGHTA, CDR2 FQGNSA. J gave up 5 bases and V 2 bases, and 3 bases lay outside the gene matches. The CDR3 has 14 amino acids. The CDR3 sequence is CASSLLAGLETQYF. CDR3 bases: TGTGCCAGCAGCTTACTAGCGGGGCTGGAGACCCAGTACTTC.

The rearrangement uses TRBV27 and TRBJ2-7; TRBD2 might be the D (6 bases). The length of the CDR3 is 16 residues. CDR1 is MNHEY and CDR2 is SMNVEV in the germline V gene (reference sequence). Between the trimmed V and J ends, which lost 2 bases and 0 bases, there was a span of 14 bases. The CDR3 sequence is CASSLLRESGSYEQYF. DNA of the CDR3: TGTGCCAGCAGTTTACTCCGGGAGTCCGGCTCCTACGAGCAGTACTTC.

The chain has TRBV30 and TRBJ2-3; TRBD2 matches at 8 bases. V trimming: 8 bases; J trimming: 4 bases; junction bases outside the gene matches: 5. Germline lookup yields CDR1 GTSNPN and CDR2 SVGIG (reference sequence). CDR3 length: 12 residues. Here the CDR3 DNA reads TGTGCCGCAACGGGGGGGGCAGATACGCAGTATTTT. Translated: CAATGGADTQYF.

The V call is TRBV6-5, the J call TRBJ1-1, with unresolved D. Germline assignment: CDR1 MNHEY and CDR2 SVGAGI. V lost 0 bases to trimming and J lost 8 bases, with 10 bases between them. CDR3 length: 13 amino acids. CDR3 DNA: TGTGCCAGCAGTTACTCCTACAGTACGGAAGCTTTCTTT. This gives the protein CASSYSYSTEAFF.

DNA for the CDR3: TGTGCCAGCTCACCACTCGGACAGGGGACAGATACGCAGTATTTT. Residues: CASSPLGQGTDTQYF. The chain carries TRBV18 and TRBJ2-3, with TRBD1 identical over 9 bases. The CDR3 totals 15 residues. Germline loops: CDR1 KGHSH, CDR2 LQKENI. V lost 1 base to trimming and J lost 3 bases; unmatched junction nucleotides: 2.

The V and J genes are TRBV5-1 and TRBJ1-4, with 8 bases that match TRBD1. The junction had 7 bases not matched to a gene; V was cut back by 4 bases and J by 2 bases. The CDR3 consists of 16 residues. CDR1 and CDR2 from the germline V gene are SGHRS and YFSETQ. CDR3 residues: CASSIRRTGTNEKLFF. The CDR3 DNA is TGCGCCAGCAGCATCCGCCGGACAGGGACTAATGAAAAACTGTTTTTT. The variable domain in full, with the rest retrieved from reference TRBV5-1 and TRBJ1-4, is KAGVTQTPRYLIKTRGQQVTLSCSPISGHRSVSWYQQTPGQGLQFLFEYFSETQRNKGNFPGRFSGRQFSNSRSEMNVSTLELGDSALYLCASSIRRTGTNEKLFFGSGTQLSVL.